The present entry profiles one T cell receptor beta chain with its context. Antigen: not known. A read error may account for a junction end that differs from germline. Despite likely unrecorded immune exposures, the donors were nominally healthy at the time of sampling. The sample originates from a study of cytomegalovirus exposure and HLA in healthy donors. Whole-study results and caveats: Common viral pathogens (according to a later analysis) appeared linked to several of the most significant clusters. Later work found most CMV-associated TCR beta chains apparently HLA-restricted. A previous analysis found most TCR beta V segments productive roughly 87% or roughly 30% of the time.

CDR1 and CDR2 (germline): SGHVS, FQNEAQ. The CDR3 consists of 14 residues. This PCR relied on a set of 60 Vbeta primers and 13 Jbeta primers. The table came from immunoSEQ multiplex PCR; TCRdb's copy has only in-frame clones and leaves some out. There are 110,000 to 150,000 clones in the sample; roughly 80% occur only once, and around 4.3% lies in the top ten. The specimen sequenced was PBMCs. This chain links TRBV7-8 with TRBJ2-1; D perhaps matches TRBD2 (5 bases). The receptor comes from a man aged 35 to 55 in good health and CMV-seronegative. This chain's CDR3 is CASNLVGSSSEQFF. CDR3 nucleotides: TGTGCCAGCAACTTAGTGGGGAGTAGCAGCGAGCAGTTCTTC.